The rows below give T cell receptor beta chains drawn from one sample of a study of cytomegalovirus exposure and HLA in healthy donors. The repertoire was sequenced with immunoSEQ multiplex PCR; TCRdb's copy has only in-frame clones and lacks some. Here the sample table reports some 39,000 clones. The sequencing sample was made of PBMCs. These receptors were collected from a woman aged 30 to 39 in good health and CMV-seropositive. Each CDR3 is given with its conserved first and last residue. A D gene is named only where the DNA matches it firmly.

>TRBJ2-2|16|-|TRBV7-9
TGTGCCAGCAGCTTCGCCGGGACAATGAACACCGGGGAGCTGTTTTTT
CASSFAGTMNTGELFF
>TRBJ1-1|14|TRBD1|TRBV11-2
TGTGCCAGCACCTTGGACAGGGTGAACACTGAAGCTTTCTTT
CASTLDRVNTEAFF
>TRBJ2-7|13|-|TRBV7-2
TGTGCCAGCAGCTTAATATCCGGGGGCGAGCAGTACTTC
CASSLISGGEQYF
>TRBJ1-1|18|-|TRBV7-9
TGTGTCTCCAGCCCAAACGGCAGACGGGGGGCCGCCCCCCCTGAAGCTTTCTTT
CVSSPNGRRGAAPPEAFF
>TRBJ1-4|17|-|TRBV5-1
TGCGCCAGCAGCCCAACTCTAGGATCGGTCGGGGATGAAAAACTGTTTTTT
CASSPTLGSVGDEKLFF
>TRBJ1-5|14|-|TRBV6-5
TGTGCCAGCAGGCACAGGTCCCTGGGGCAGCCCCAGCATTTT
CASRHRSLGQPQHF
>TRBJ1-5|17|TRBD1|TRBV15
TGTGCCACCGGTAGGGACAGGGGGCGCGGGAGCAATCAGCCCCAGCATTTT
CATGRDRGRGSNQPQHF
>TRBJ1-4|14|-|TRBV2
TGTGCCAGCACCGAAGCTGGGGGGTACGAAAAACTGTTTTTT
CASTEAGGYEKLFF
>TRBJ1-5|15|-|TRBV18
TGTGCCAGCTCACCCTTCCATGGGGCCGATCAGCCCCAGCATTTT
CASSPFHGADQPQHF
>TRBJ2-3|16|-|TRBV29-1
TGCAGCGTTTTGAAGGGAATAGGGGGAGGCACAGATACGCAGTATTTT
CSVLKGIGGGTDTQYF
>TRBJ2-7|14|-|TRBV6-1
TGTGCCAGCAGTGAATGGCAGTTCACCTACGAGCAGTACTTC
CASSEWQFTYEQYF
>TRBJ2-1|15|TRBD2|TRBV5-1
TGCGCCAGCAGCGAGACTAGCGGGCGCCTCAATGAGCAGTTCTTC
CASSETSGRLNEQFF
>TRBJ2-3|18|TRBD2|TRBV9
TGTGCCAGCAGCGTAATCCCCACCCATAGCGGGGGGACAGATACGCAGTATTTT
CASSVIPTHSGGTDTQYF
>TRBJ1-1|14|-|TRBV5-6
TGTGCCAGCAGCTTTACGTCAGAAAACACTGAAGCTTTCTTT
CASSFTSENTEAFF
>TRBJ2-2|14|-|TRBV7-7
TGTGCCAGCAGCTTAGGTACTACCACCGGGGAGCTGTTTTTT
CASSLGTTTGELFF
>TRBJ2-3|14|-|TRBV9
TGTGCCAGCAGCATACAGGCTAGCACAGATACGCAGTATTTT
CASSIQASTDTQYF
>TRBJ1-1|14|TRBD1|TRBV5-4
TGTGCCAGCAGCCCGGGACAGTATTACACTGAAGCTTTCTTT
CASSPGQYYTEAFF
>TRBJ2-7|15|-|TRBV7-9
TGTGCCAGCAGCCCCACCGGGACACCGTCCTACGAGCAGTACTTC
CASSPTGTPSYEQYF
>TRBJ1-4|16|TRBD1|TRBV5-1
TGCGCCAGCAGCCATGGACAGGCTTCAACTAATGAAAAACTGTTTTTT
CASSHGQASTNEKLFF
>TRBJ2-5|14|-|TRBV19
TGTGCCAGTAGCCCCGGCGGGCAACAAGAGACCCAGTACTTC
CASSPGGQQETQYF
>TRBJ1-2|11|-|TRBV2
TGTGCCAGCGGACAGAGGGATGGCTACACCTTC
CASGQRDGYTF
>TRBJ1-2|13|TRBD1|TRBV5-6
TGTGCCAGCAGCTGGGGACAGGGAAGCGGCTACACCTTC
CASSWGQGSGYTF
>TRBJ2-7|16|TRBD2|TRBV14
TGTGCCAGCAGCCAGCCGGGGGGGACCGGGCTCTACGAGCAGTACTTC
CASSQPGGTGLYEQYF
>TRBJ2-1|14|-|TRBV5-8
TGTGCCAGCAGCTTGGGGGAGGTGGGGCCACTGCAGTTCTTC
CASSLGEVGPLQFF
>TRBJ1-1|13|-|TRBV19
TGTGCCAGTATTACAGGGTCCTTCACTGAAGCTTTCTTT
CASITGSFTEAFF
>TRBJ2-7|14|-|TRBV2
TGTGCCAGCAGTGAGGGACATAGCTCCTACGAGCAGTACTTC
CASSEGHSSYEQYF
>TRBJ1-1|11|-|TRBV20-1
TGCAGTGCTAGGGGGCACACTGAAGCTTTCTTT
CSARGHTEAFF
>TRBJ1-1|15|-|TRBV5-4
TGTGCCAGCAGCTTGGCCGCAACGGGGTACACTGAAGCTTTCTTT
CASSLAATGYTEAFF
>TRBJ2-7|14|TRBD1|TRBV5-4
TGTGCCAGCAGCAAGGGACAGGGGTTTAACGAGCAGTACTTC
CASSKGQGFNEQYF
>TRBJ1-1|13|-|TRBV7-9
TGTGCCAGCTCCCAGAACCTGCGGACTGAAGCTTTCTTT
CASSQNLRTEAFF
>TRBJ1-2|16|TRBD1|TRBV11-2
TGTGCCAGCAGCTCCAACCGGGACAGGGTTCACTATGGCTACACCTTC
CASSSNRDRVHYGYTF
>TRBJ1-4|16|TRBD1|TRBV7-8
TGTGCCAGCAGCTCTGTACCCACCAGGGGGCCTGAAAAACTGTTTTTT
CASSSVPTRGPEKLFF
>TRBJ1-1|14|-|TRBV7-2
TGTGCCAGCAGCTTACGGGGTGTGAACACTGAAGCTTTCTTT
CASSLRGVNTEAFF
>TRBJ1-2|14|TRBD1|TRBV4-2
TGTGCCAGCAGCTCCGGGACAGGGAGTGATGGCTACACCTTC
CASSSGTGSDGYTF
>TRBJ2-5|11|-|TRBV6-5
TGTGCCAGCAGTAGCGGCGAGACCCAGTACTTC
CASSSGETQYF
>TRBJ2-7|14|TRBD2|TRBV15
TGTGCCACCAACCGGGGGGGCGGATCCTACGAGCAGTACTTC
CATNRGGGSYEQYF
>TRBJ1-1|14|TRBD1|TRBV11-3
TGTGCCAGCAGCTTAACAGGGGTGGAGACTGAAGCTTTCTTT
CASSLTGVETEAFF
>TRBJ2-1|14|TRBD2|TRBV5-1
TGCGCCAGCTGTGCCGGGACTAGGGACAATGAGCAGTTCTTC
CASCAGTRDNEQFF
>TRBJ2-5|14|-|TRBV10-2
TGCGCCAGCAGTGAATCACTACCCTGGGAGACCCAGTACTTC
CASSESLPWETQYF
>TRBJ2-7|16|-|TRBV28
TGTGCCAGCAGTTTGGCGTTGAGGGGGAGCTCCTACGAGCAGTACTTC
CASSLALRGSSYEQYF
>TRBJ1-3|17|-|TRBV5-6
TGTGCCAGCAGCTTGCAAGTCCGAGAACAGCTAGGAAACACCATATATTTT
CASSLQVREQLGNTIYF
>TRBJ2-2|14|-|TRBV27
TGTGCCAGCAGTTTCGAGATAAACACCGGGGAGCTGTTTTTT
CASSFEINTGELFF
>TRBJ1-1|13|-|TRBV19
TGTGCCAGTAGTCACGGGCGGGGGACTGAAGCTTTCTTT
CASSHGRGTEAFF
>TRBJ1-1|16|-|TRBV4-1
TGCGCCAGCAGCCAAGGTCAGGGGAGATGGTACACTGAAGCTTTCTTT
CASSQGQGRWYTEAFF